In this sample, the clone carrying this T cell receptor beta chain turned up many times. The target antigen is unknown. This sample stems from a study of early T cells in non-severe SARS-CoV-2 infection. Study-wide context: Bulk RNA taken from unsorted whole blood was sequenced, leaving chains unpaired.

In the library, individual cDNA molecules carried attached unique molecular identifiers. Each CDR3 protein is one row after TCRdb ran MiXCR on the 5' RACE reads. Here the sample spans 55,000 to 75,000 distinct CDR3 sequences, about 6% being singletons. General study points: Comparison of clonotypes with VDJdb favored anti-spike CD8 responses while missing private and CD4 specificities.

Germline CDR1 is ENHRY and CDR2 is SYGVKD. The CDR3 contains 14 residues. J lost 2 bases, V lost 4 bases, and 2 bases had no gene match. Sequenced here: whole blood, sampled at baseline. This chain joins TRBV10-3 and TRBJ1-2; 9 nucleotides agree with TRBD1. This sequence originates from an adult who was a healthcare worker with PCR-confirmed SARS-CoV-2 infection or an uninfected control (not recorded which). In nucleotides, the CDR3 is TGTGCCATCAGTGCCGACAGGGGGAACTATGGCTACACCTTC. Protein product: CAISADRGNYGYTF.